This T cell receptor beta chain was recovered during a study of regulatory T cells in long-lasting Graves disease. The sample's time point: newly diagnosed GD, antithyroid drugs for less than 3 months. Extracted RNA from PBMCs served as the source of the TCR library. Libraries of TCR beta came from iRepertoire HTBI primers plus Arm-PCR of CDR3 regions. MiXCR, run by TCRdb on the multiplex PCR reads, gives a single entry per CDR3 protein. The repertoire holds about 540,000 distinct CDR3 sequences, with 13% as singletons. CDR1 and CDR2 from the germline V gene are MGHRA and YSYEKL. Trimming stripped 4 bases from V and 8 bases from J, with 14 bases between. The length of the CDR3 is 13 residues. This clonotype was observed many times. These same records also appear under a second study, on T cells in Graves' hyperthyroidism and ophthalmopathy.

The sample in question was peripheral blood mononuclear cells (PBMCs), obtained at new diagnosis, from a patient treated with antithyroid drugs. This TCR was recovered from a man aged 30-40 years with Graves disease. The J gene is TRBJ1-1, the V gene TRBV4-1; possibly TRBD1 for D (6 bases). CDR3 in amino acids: CASSLLGRGEAFF. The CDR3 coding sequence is TGCGCCAGCAGCCTACTTGGCAGGGGAGAAGCTTTCTTT.